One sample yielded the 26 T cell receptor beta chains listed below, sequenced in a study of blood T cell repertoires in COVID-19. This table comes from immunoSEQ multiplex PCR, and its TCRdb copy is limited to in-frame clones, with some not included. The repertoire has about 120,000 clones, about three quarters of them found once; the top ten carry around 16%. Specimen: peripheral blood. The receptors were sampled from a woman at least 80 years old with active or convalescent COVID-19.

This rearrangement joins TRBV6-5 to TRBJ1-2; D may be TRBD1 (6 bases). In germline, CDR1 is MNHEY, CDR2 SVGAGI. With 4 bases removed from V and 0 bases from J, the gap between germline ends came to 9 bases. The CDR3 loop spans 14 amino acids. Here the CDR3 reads CASSWTVTNYGYTF. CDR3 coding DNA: TGTGCCAGCAGTTGGACAGTTACTAACTATGGCTACACCTTC.

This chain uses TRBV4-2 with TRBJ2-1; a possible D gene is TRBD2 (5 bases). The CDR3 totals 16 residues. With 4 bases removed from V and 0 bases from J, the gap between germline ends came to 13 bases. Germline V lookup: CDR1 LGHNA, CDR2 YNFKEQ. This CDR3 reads CASSLEKRSSYNEQFF. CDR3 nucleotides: TGTGCCAGCAGCCTGGAAAAGCGGAGCTCCTACAATGAGCAGTTCTTC.

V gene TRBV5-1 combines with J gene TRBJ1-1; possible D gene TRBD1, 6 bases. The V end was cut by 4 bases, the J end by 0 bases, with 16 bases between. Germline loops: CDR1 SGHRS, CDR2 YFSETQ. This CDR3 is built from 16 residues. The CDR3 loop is CASSLFGGRLNTEAFF. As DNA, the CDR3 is TGCGCCAGCAGCCTGTTCGGGGGGCGCCTGAACACTGAAGCTTTCTTT.

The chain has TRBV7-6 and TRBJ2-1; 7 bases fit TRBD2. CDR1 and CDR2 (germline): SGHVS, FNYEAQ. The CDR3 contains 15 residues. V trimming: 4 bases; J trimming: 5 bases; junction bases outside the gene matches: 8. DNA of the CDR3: TGTGCCAGCAGCTCCCGTCCCGGGGGGAACAATGAGCAGTTCTTC. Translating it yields CASSSRPGGNNEQFF.

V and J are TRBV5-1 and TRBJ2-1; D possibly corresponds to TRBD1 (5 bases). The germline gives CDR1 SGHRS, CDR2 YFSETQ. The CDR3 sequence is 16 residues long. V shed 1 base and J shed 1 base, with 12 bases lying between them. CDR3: CASSLLQGQSYNEQFF. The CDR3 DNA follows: TGCGCCAGCAGCTTGCTGCAGGGTCAATCCTACAATGAGCAGTTCTTC.

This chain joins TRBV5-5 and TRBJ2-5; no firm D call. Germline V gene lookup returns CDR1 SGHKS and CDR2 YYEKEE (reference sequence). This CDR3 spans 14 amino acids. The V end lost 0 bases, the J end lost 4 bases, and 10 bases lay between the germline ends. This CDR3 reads CASSLAVIGETQYF. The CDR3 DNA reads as TGTGCCAGCAGCTTGGCCGTTATCGGAGAGACCCAGTACTTC.

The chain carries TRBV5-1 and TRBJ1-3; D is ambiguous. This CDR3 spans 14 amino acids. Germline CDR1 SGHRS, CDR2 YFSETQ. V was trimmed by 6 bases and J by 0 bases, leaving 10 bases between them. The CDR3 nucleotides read TGCGCCAGCACAGCGGGGAGCTCTGGAAACACCATATATTTT. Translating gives CASTAGSSGNTIYF.

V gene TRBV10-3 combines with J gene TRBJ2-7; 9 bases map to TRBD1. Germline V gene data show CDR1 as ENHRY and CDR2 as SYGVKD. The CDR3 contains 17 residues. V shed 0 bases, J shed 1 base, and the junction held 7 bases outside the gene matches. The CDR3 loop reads CAISESRYRGPSYEQYF. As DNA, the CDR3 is TGTGCCATCAGTGAGTCTCGTTACAGGGGGCCATCCTACGAGCAGTACTTC.

CDR3 sequence (DNA): TGTGCCAGCAGCTTAGGGCGGGGGGGACGGCGTAATGAAAAACTGTTTTTT. This gives the protein CASSLGRGGRRNEKLFF. This rearrangement joins TRBV11-2 to TRBJ1-4; possibly TRBD1 for D (5 bases). CDR3 size: 17 residues. Trimming took off 1 base at V and 4 bases at J, with 16 bases between the two ends. In germline, CDR1 is SGHAT, CDR2 FQNNGV.

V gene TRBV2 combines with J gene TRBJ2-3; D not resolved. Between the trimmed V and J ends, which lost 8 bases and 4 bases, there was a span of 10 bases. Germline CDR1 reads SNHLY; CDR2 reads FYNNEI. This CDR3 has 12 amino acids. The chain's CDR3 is CASVENADTQYF. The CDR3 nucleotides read TGTGCCAGCGTAGAAAACGCAGATACGCAGTATTTT.

In DNA, the CDR3 is TGTGCCAGCAGTTCCACCAGGTCTTACGAGCAGTACTTC. This codes for CASSSTRSYEQYF. The V gene is TRBV6-2 or TRBV6-3, the J gene TRBJ2-7; D is ambiguous. V dropped 4 bases and J dropped 4 bases, with 11 bases sitting between them. Germline V gene data show CDR1 as MNHEY and CDR2 as SVGEGT. The CDR3 length is 13 residues.

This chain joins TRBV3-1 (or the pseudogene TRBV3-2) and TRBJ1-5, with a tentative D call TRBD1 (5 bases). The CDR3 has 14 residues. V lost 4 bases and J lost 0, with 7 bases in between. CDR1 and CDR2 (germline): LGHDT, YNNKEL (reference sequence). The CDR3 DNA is TGTGCCAGCAGCCCGGGGGTTAGCAATCAGCCCCAGCATTTT. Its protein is CASSPGVSNQPQHF.

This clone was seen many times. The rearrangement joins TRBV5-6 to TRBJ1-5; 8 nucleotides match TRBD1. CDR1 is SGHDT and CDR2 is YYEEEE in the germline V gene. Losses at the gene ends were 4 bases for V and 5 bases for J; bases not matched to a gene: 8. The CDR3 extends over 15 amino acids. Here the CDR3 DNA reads TGTGCCAGCAGCCCGGGGGCAGGGGGCCATCAGCCCCAGCATTTT. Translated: CASSPGAGGHQPQHF.

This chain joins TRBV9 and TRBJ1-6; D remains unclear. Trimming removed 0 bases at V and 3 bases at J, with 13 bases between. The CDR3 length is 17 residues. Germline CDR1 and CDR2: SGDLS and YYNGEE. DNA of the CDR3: TGTGCCAGCAGCGTAGGGGCAGATTCCAACTATAATTCACCCCTCCACTTT. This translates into CASSVGADSNYNSPLHF.

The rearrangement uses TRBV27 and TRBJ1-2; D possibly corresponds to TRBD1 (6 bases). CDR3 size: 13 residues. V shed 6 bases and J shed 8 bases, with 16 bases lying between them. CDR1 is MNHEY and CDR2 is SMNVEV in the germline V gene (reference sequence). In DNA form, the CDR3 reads TGTGCCAGCAGCAACCATAACAGGGTCGGCTACACCTTC. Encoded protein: CASSNHNRVGYTF.

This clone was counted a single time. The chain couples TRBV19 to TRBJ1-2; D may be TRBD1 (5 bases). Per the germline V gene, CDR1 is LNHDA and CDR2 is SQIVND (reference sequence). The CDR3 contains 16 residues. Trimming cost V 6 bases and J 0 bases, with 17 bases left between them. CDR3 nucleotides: TGTGCCAGTAGCCCTGGCCGGTTGGGGCCTAACTATGGCTACACCTTC. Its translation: CASSPGRLGPNYGYTF.

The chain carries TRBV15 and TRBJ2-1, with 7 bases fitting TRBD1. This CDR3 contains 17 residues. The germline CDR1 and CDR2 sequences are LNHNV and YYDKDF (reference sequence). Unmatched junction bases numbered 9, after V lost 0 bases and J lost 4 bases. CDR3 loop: CATSRDRLSRGYNEQFF. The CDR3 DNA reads TGTGCCACCAGCAGAGATCGTTTAAGCAGGGGGTACAATGAGCAGTTCTTC. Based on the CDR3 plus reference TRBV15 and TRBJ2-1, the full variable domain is DAMVIQNPRYQVTQFGKPVTLSCSQTLNHNVMYWYQQKSSQAPKLLFHYYDKDFNNEADTPDNFQSRRPNTSFCFLDIRSPGLGDTAMYLCATSRDRLSRGYNEQFFGPGTRLTVL.

The CDR3 DNA reads as TGTGCCAGCAGCCCGACTGGTTCCTACAATGAGCAGTTCTTC. This encodes CASSPTGSYNEQFF. The chain has TRBV7-3 and TRBJ2-1; D not certain. Looked up from germline, CDR1 is SGHTA and CDR2 is FQGTGA. The V gene lost 5 bases and the J gene lost 1 base, with 9 bases spanning the gap. This CDR3 spans 14 amino acids.

CDR3 sequence: CASSPPSSGRFNEQYF. CDR3 DNA: TGTGCCAGCTCACCCCCGTCTAGCGGGAGGTTCAACGAGCAGTACTTC. The V gene is TRBV18, the J gene TRBJ2-7; 11 positions agree with TRBD2. This CDR3 has 16 amino acids. Germline CDR1 is KGHSH and CDR2 is LQKENI. V was pared by 3 bases and J by 5 bases, with 9 bases of the junction left unmatched. The full variable domain, completed using reference TRBV18 and TRBJ2-7, is NAGVMQNPRHLVRRRGQEARLRCSPMKGHSHVYWYRQLPEEGLKFMVYLQKENIIDESGMPKERFSAEFPKEGPSILRIQQVVRGDSAAYFCASSPPSSGRFNEQYFGPGTRLTVT.

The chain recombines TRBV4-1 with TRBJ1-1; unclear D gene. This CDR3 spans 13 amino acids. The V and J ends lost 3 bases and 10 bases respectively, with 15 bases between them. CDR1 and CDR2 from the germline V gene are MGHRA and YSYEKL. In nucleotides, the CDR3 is TGCGCCAGCAGCCAGGCGACTCAATTGAGAGCTTTCTTT. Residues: CASSQATQLRAFF.

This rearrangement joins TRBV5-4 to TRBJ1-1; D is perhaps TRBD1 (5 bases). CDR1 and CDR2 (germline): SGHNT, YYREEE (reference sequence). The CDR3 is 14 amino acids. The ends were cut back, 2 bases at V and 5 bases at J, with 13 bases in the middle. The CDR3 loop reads CASSFRVDGTEAFF. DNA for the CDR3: TGTGCCAGCAGCTTCAGGGTAGACGGGACTGAAGCTTTCTTT.

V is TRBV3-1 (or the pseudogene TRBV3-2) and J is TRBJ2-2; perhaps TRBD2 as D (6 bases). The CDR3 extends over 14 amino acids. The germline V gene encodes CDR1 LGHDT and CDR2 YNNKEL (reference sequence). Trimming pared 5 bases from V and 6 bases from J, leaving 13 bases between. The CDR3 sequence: CASSRDFPSGELFF. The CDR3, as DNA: TGTGCCAGCAGCAGGGACTTCCCATCCGGGGAGCTGTTTTTT.

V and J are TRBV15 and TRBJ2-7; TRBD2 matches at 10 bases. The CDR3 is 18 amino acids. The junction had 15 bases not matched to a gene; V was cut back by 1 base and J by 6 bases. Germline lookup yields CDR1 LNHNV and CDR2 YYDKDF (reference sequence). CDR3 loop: CATSRGWELAGWTGEQYF. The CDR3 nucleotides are TGTGCCACCAGCAGAGGTTGGGAACTAGCGGGATGGACGGGCGAGCAGTACTTC.

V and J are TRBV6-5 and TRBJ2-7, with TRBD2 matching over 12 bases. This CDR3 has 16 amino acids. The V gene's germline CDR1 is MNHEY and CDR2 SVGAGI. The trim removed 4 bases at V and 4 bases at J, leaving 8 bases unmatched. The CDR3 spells CASSSPTSGSTYEQYF. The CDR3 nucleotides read TGTGCCAGCAGTTCCCCGACTAGCGGGAGCACGTACGAGCAGTACTTC.

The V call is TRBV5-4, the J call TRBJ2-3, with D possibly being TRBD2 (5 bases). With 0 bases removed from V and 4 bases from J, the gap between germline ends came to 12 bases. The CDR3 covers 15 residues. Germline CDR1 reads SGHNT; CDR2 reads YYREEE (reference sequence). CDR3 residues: CASSLAGRGSDTQYF. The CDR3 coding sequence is TGTGCCAGCAGCTTGGCAGGTCGGGGTTCAGATACGCAGTATTTT.

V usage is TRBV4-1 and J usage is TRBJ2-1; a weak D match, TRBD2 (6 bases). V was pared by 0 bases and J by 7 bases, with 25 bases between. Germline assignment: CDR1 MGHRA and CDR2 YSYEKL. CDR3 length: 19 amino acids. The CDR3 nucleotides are TGCGCCAGCAGCCAAGAACGGATTGGGGGGACTTTACGCGTGAATGAGCAGTTCTTC. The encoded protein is CASSQERIGGTLRVNEQFF.